Presented here are 31 T cell receptor beta chains from one specimen sequenced in a study of chemoradiotherapy in HPV16-positive cancers. The protocol was immunoSEQ multiplex PCR, while the TCRdb copy is restricted to in-frame clones and leaves out a portion. The table records approximately 1,800 clones, more than 70% of them present only once. The sample consisted of tumor tissue, taken from a patient who underwent chemoradiotherapy. The receptors were sampled from a human donor with HPV-associated anogenital cancer.

The chain recombines TRBV11-2 with TRBJ1-2; D is possibly TRBD1 (6 bases). Between the trimmed V and J ends, which lost 1 base and 8 bases, there was a span of 14 bases. The CDR3 has 14 amino acids. Germline V CDR1 and CDR2: SGHAT, FQNNGV. CDR3 residues: CASSLGQDSGGYTF. For the CDR3, the DNA is TGTGCCAGCAGCTTAGGTCAGGACAGTGGCGGCTACACCTTC. Filled out from reference TRBV11-2 and TRBJ1-2, the complete variable domain reads EAGVAQSPRYKIIEKRQSVAFWCNPISGHATLYWYQQILGQGPKLLIQFQNNGVVDDSQLPKDRFSAERLKGVDSTLKIQPAKLEDSAVYLCASSLGQDSGGYTFGSGTRLTVV.

This chain links TRBV7-3 with TRBJ1-1, with D tentatively TRBD1 (5 bases). V shed 5 bases and J shed 1 base, with 11 bases lying between them. The CDR3 sequence is 14 residues long. Germline V gene lookup returns CDR1 SGHTA and CDR2 FQGTGA. The CDR3 DNA is TGTGCCAGCAGCCCAATTCAGGGGAACACTGAAGCTTTCTTT. Its translation: CASSPIQGNTEAFF.

This chain connects TRBV6-1 to TRBJ1-5; D remains unclear. Trimming stripped 1 base from V and 4 bases from J, with 11 bases between. CDR3 length: 15 residues. Germline V CDR1 and CDR2: MNHNS, SASEGT. CDR3 sequence reads: CASSEVINSNQPQHF. In DNA, the CDR3 is TGTGCCAGCAGTGAAGTGATCAATTCAAATCAGCCCCAGCATTTT.

V and J are TRBV18 and TRBJ1-3; D not resolved. The V and J ends lost 5 bases and 4 bases respectively, with 18 bases between them. The germline gives CDR1 KGHSH, CDR2 LQKENI. The CDR3 loop spans 16 amino acids. CDR3 DNA sequence: TGTGCCAGCTCAACGACGACCGTCTTTCAAGGAAACACCATATATTTT. This codes for CASSTTTVFQGNTIYF.

J is TRBJ1-6 and V is TRBV30; D remains unclear. The CDR3 sequence is 12 residues long. Germline CDR1 GTSNPN, CDR2 SVGIG (reference sequence). Trimming pared 5 bases from V and 3 bases from J, leaving 5 bases between. This CDR3 is CAWGYYNSPLHF. The DNA for the CDR3 is TGTGCCTGGGGCTACTATAATTCACCCCTCCACTTT. Filled out from reference TRBV30 and TRBJ1-6, the complete variable domain reads SQTIHQWPATLVQPVGSPLSLECTVEGTSNPNLYWYRQAAGRGLQLLFYSVGIGQISSEVPQNLSASRPQDRQFILSSKKLLLSDSGFYLCAWGYYNSPLHFGNGTRLTVT.

In its sample, this clone was seen a few times. The chain carries TRBV5-5 and TRBJ1-1; D is perhaps TRBD1 (6 bases). V was trimmed by 4 bases and J by 4 bases, leaving 11 bases between them. The CDR3 runs 13 residues. CDR1 is SGHKS and CDR2 is YYEKEE in the germline V gene (reference sequence). The CDR3 region has the DNA TGTGCCAGCAGCCGGGTAGGGGGCACTGAAGCTTTCTTT. Translating gives CASSRVGGTEAFF.

This clone was seen more than once but under ten times. The V and J genes are TRBV30 and TRBJ1-4; unclear D gene. The CDR3 covers 13 residues. Germline assignment: CDR1 GTSNPN and CDR2 SVGIG (reference sequence). V was shortened by 2 bases and J by 3 bases, with 7 bases between the two germline ends. The CDR3 region has the DNA TGTGCCTGGAGTCCGTATCCTAATGAAAAACTGTTTTTT. Its translation is CAWSPYPNEKLFF. Based on the CDR3 plus reference TRBV30 and TRBJ1-4, the full variable domain is SQTIHQWPATLVQPVGSPLSLECTVEGTSNPNLYWYRQAAGRGLQLLFYSVGIGQISSEVPQNLSASRPQDRQFILSSKKLLLSDSGFYLCAWSPYPNEKLFFGSGTQLSVL.

The V call is TRBV29-1, the J call TRBJ1-1; tentative D call: TRBD1 (5 bases). The CDR3 has 11 amino acids. The germline gives CDR1 SQVTM, CDR2 ANQGSEA. V was cut by 6 bases and J by 9 bases, with 14 bases left in between. The CDR3 DNA is TGCAGCGTCGTCCCAGGGTCTCAAGCTTTCTTT. As protein: CSVVPGSQAFF.

This clone was recorded a few times. A read error may account for a junction end that differs from germline. The rearrangement joins TRBV7-8 to TRBJ2-2; D tentatively fits TRBD1 or TRBD2 (5 bases each). Germline V gives CDR1 SGHVS, CDR2 FQNEAQ. The CDR3 covers 11 residues. The CDR3, as DNA: TGTGCCAGCAGCTTAGAGGGGACCCCACTTTTT. Its protein product is CASSLEGTPLF.

This clone was seen only once. This chain joins TRBV19 and TRBJ1-5; 12 nucleotides line up with TRBD1. Trimming removed 0 bases from V and 0 bases from J; junction bases left unmatched: 0. This CDR3 has 17 amino acids. Germline V lookup: CDR1 LNHDA, CDR2 SQIVND (reference sequence). CDR3 in amino acids: CASSIEGQGASNQPQHF. DNA for the CDR3: TGTGCCAGTAGTATAGAGGGACAGGGGGCTAGCAATCAGCCCCAGCATTTT.

The CDR3 spells CASSLGRSPHNEKLFF. The DNA for the CDR3 is TGTGCCAGCAGCTTAGGTCGGTCCCCACACAATGAAAAACTGTTTTTT. The rearrangement joins TRBV7-9 to TRBJ1-4; D call uncertain. The CDR3 totals 16 residues. Germline V gene data show CDR1 as SEHNR and CDR2 as FQNEAQ (reference sequence). Trimming shortened V by 1 base and J by 5 bases, and 14 bases separated the two germline ends.

This clone has a handful of counts. The chain couples TRBV7-3 to TRBJ1-2; 8 bases fit TRBD1. Germline V gives CDR1 SGHTA, CDR2 FQGTGA. CDR3 length: 14 residues. V gave up 5 bases and J gave up 6 bases; unmatched junction bases: 8. Here the CDR3 reads CASSPLRQGHGYTF. The CDR3 nucleotides are TGTGCCAGCAGCCCACTGAGACAGGGGCATGGCTACACCTTC.

The genes are TRBV11-1 and TRBJ1-1; D perhaps matches TRBD1 (5 bases). Germline V gives CDR1 SGHAT, CDR2 FQDESV (reference sequence). The CDR3 length is 18 residues. V dropped 5 bases and J dropped 1 base, with 23 bases sitting between them. CDR3 residues: CASSPGSRANIPNTEAFF. CDR3 coding DNA: TGTGCCAGCAGCCCGGGGAGCAGGGCGAACATCCCGAACACTGAAGCTTTCTTT.

The genes are TRBV7-2 and TRBJ2-1, with a possible D match to TRBD2 (6 bases). The CDR3 covers 16 residues. Germline CDR1 reads SGHTA; CDR2 reads FQGNSA. Trimming shortened V by 1 base and J by 0 bases, and 10 bases separated the two germline ends. The CDR3 sequence: CASSLVRGSSYNEQFF. As DNA, the CDR3 is TGTGCCAGCAGCTTAGTACGGGGGAGCTCCTACAATGAGCAGTTCTTC.

The chain carries TRBV4-1 and TRBJ1-6; D remains unclear. The CDR3 is made up of 16 amino acids. V lost 0 bases to trimming and J lost 13 bases, with 19 bases between them. Germline CDR1 and CDR2: MGHRA and YSYEKL. For the CDR3, the DNA is TGCGCCAGCAGCCAAGATTTGGCGACATCTATTCGGCCCCTCCACTTT. Its translation is CASSQDLATSIRPLHF.

The chain couples TRBV9 to TRBJ2-5; 9 bases map to TRBD2. This CDR3 has 17 amino acids. The V gene end was trimmed by 3 bases and the J gene end by 0 bases; junction bases not matched to a gene: 9. Germline values: CDR1 SGDLS, CDR2 YYNGEE. The CDR3 DNA reads as TGTGCCAGCAGCGGAGCGGGGGGCCCCTTGTACCAAGAGACCCAGTACTTC. The encoded protein is CASSGAGGPLYQETQYF.

CDR3 sequence (DNA): TGTGCCAGCAGGAGGGGGCTTGGTATAGATACGCAGTATTTT. Amino acids: CASRRGLGIDTQYF. The gene calls are TRBV6-5 and TRBJ2-3, with 7 bases aligning to TRBD1. This CDR3 spans 14 amino acids. Germline V gene lookup returns CDR1 MNHEY and CDR2 SVGAGI. The junction had 8 bases not matched to a gene; V was cut back by 6 bases and J by 5 bases.

The DNA of the CDR3 is TGCGCCAGCAGCCTCCAGGCCCGGGGCACTGAAGCTTTCTTT. Protein: CASSLQARGTEAFF. This chain connects TRBV5-1 to TRBJ1-1, with D unclear. The germline V and J ends were trimmed by 4 bases and 4 bases, with 14 bases remaining between them. Looked up from germline, CDR1 is SGHRS and CDR2 is YFSETQ. The CDR3 runs 14 residues. The full variable domain, with the rest looked up from reference TRBV5-1 and TRBJ1-1, is KAGVTQTPRYLIKTRGQQVTLSCSPISGHRSVSWYQQTPGQGLQFLFEYFSETQRNKGNFPGRFSGRQFSNSRSEMNVSTLELGDSALYLCASSLQARGTEAFFGQGTRLTVV.

This chain uses TRBV6-1 with TRBJ1-5, with a possible D match to TRBD1 (5 bases). The CDR3 extends over 15 amino acids. CDR1 is MNHNS and CDR2 is SASEGT in the germline V gene. The V end lost 3 bases, the J end lost 3 bases, and 12 bases lay between the germline ends. The CDR3 spells CASSEFGAPNQPQHF. The CDR3 bases are TGTGCCAGCAGTGAGTTCGGGGCACCCAATCAGCCCCAGCATTTT.

This sequence joins TRBV29-1 and TRBJ2-2; 14 positions agree with TRBD2. This CDR3 comprises 15 residues. V was pared by 5 bases and J by 6 bases, with 5 bases of the junction left unmatched. Germline lookup yields CDR1 SQVTM and CDR2 ANQGSEA. The CDR3 spells CSVYGLAGGPGELFF. The CDR3 DNA is TGCAGCGTTTATGGACTAGCGGGGGGTCCCGGGGAGCTGTTTTTT.

This chain uses TRBV28 with TRBJ1-2, with a possible D match to TRBD1 (5 bases). The CDR3 contains 13 residues. With 8 bases removed from V and 4 bases from J, the gap between germline ends came to 14 bases. Germline CDR1 is MDHEN and CDR2 is SYDVKM. CDR3 in DNA: TGTGCCAGCGACCCCGGGACGGTCTATGGCTACACCTTC. This encodes CASDPGTVYGYTF.

This clone showed up just a few times. V and J are TRBV6-1 and TRBJ2-7; 11 bases map to TRBD1. Unmatched junction bases numbered 11, after V lost 7 bases and J lost 6 bases. This CDR3 has 15 residues. CDR1 and CDR2 (germline): MNHNS, SASEGT. The CDR3 DNA follows: TGTGCCAGCAACGCCCGGACAGGGGGCGATCTCGAGCAGTACTTC. This gives the protein CASNARTGGDLEQYF.

The chain links TRBV29-1 to TRBJ1-2; a weak D match, TRBD1 (6 bases). The CDR3 is 16 amino acids. Trimming pared 4 bases from V and 5 bases from J, leaving 23 bases between. Germline assignment: CDR1 SQVTM and CDR2 ANQGSEA. The CDR3 here is CSVGDGTIFGFYGYTF. The DNA of the CDR3 is TGCAGCGTTGGTGATGGGACAATCTTTGGGTTTTATGGCTACACCTTC.

This clone was recorded a few times. The CDR3 region has the DNA TGCGCCAGCAGTACTCAGGGGGGGCACGAGCAGTACTTC. It is translated as CASSTQGGHEQYF. This chain uses TRBV10-2 with TRBJ2-7; D tentatively reads TRBD1 or TRBD2 (7 bases each). Germline loops: CDR1 WSHSY, CDR2 SAAADI. Trimming stripped 5 bases from V and 5 bases from J, with 13 bases between. The CDR3 has 13 residues.

The chain carries TRBV2 and TRBJ1-1, with D possibly being TRBD1 (5 bases). Germline CDR1 reads SNHLY; CDR2 reads FYNNEI. The length of the CDR3 is 15 residues. Trimming took off 0 bases at V and 1 base at J, with 9 bases between the two ends. CDR3 region: CASSEAPGANTEAFF. The CDR3 nucleotides read TGTGCCAGCAGTGAAGCTCCTGGGGCGAACACTGAAGCTTTCTTT.

The CDR3 here is CASSIRRNSPLHF. The CDR3 DNA is TGTGCCAGTAGTATCCGGCGGAATTCACCCCTCCACTTT. V is TRBV19 and J is TRBJ1-6, with D hard to call. Trimming removed 3 bases at V and 7 bases at J, with 7 bases between. This CDR3 is 13 amino acids long. Germline-derived CDR1 and CDR2 are LNHDA and SQIVND (reference sequence).

The chain recombines TRBV7-3 with TRBJ2-3, with 8 bases that match TRBD2. The CDR3 sequence is 15 residues long. The V and J ends lost 5 bases and 4 bases, in that order; junction bases with no gene match: 8. The germline gives CDR1 SGHTA, CDR2 FQGTGA. This chain's CDR3 is CASSLRGGVADTQYF. The CDR3, as DNA: TGTGCCAGCAGCCTCCGGGGGGGCGTGGCAGATACGCAGTATTTT.

This chain joins TRBV5-1 and TRBJ1-1, with D possibly being TRBD1 (6 bases). The CDR3 is made up of 14 amino acids. V was pared by 7 bases and J by 1 base, with 14 bases between. Germline CDR1 SGHRS, CDR2 YFSETQ. The chain's CDR3 is CASGAGGSNTEAFF. CDR3 nucleotides: TGCGCCAGCGGGGCGGGGGGCTCGAACACTGAAGCTTTCTTT.

The chain carries TRBV7-2 and TRBJ2-2, with D unclear. The CDR3 is made up of 14 amino acids. V gave up 8 bases and J gave up 5 bases, with 15 bases separating them. Germline V gives CDR1 SGHTA, CDR2 FQGNSA. The CDR3 spells CASSAGLSTGELFF. The CDR3 nucleotides are TGTGCCAGCTCGGCCGGGTTATCTACCGGGGAGCTGTTTTTT.

V usage is TRBV7-2 and J usage is TRBJ1-1; weak D call: TRBD1 (6 bases). The length of the CDR3 is 14 residues. V was trimmed by 2 bases and J by 4 bases, leaving 11 bases between them. Per germline, CDR1 SGHTA and CDR2 FQGNSA. CDR3 sequence reads: CASSLKQGGTEAFF. The CDR3 coding sequence is TGTGCCAGCAGCTTAAAACAGGGAGGCACTGAAGCTTTCTTT.

This clone has just a few counts. One end of the junction varies from germline; a read error may be responsible. The V gene is TRBV7-7, the J gene TRBJ2-1; TRBD2 agrees at 7 bases. The CDR3 extends over 11 amino acids. Germline loops: CDR1 SSHAT, CDR2 FNYEAQ (reference sequence). CDR3 sequence (DNA): TGTGCTAGCAGCTCCGGGAGGGAGCAGTTCTTC. Translated: CASSSGREQFF.